Given below is one T cell receptor beta chain in context. Its matching antigen is unknown. Different DNA sequences within this sample yield the same CDR3. The sample belongs to a study of shared clonotypes between healthy human individuals. Study as a whole: Every donor yielded three CD4 naive, three CD4 memory, two CD8 naive and one CD8 memory plate. Study conclusions and caveats: Relative to their counterparts shared across all four donors, non-shared clonotypes exhibited diminished generation probabilities. Sampling covered nothing but blood. Tissue TCR repertoires likely differ from those found in blood.

Adult donors, all healthy and HIV-negative, had no recent acute infections or vaccinations. Repertoires were generated with immunoSEQ multiplex PCR, while TCRdb's copy carries only in-frame clones and drops some. The top ten clones hold 0.1% to 0.15% of a sample with millions of clones, 90% to 95% of them seen once. V shed 4 bases and J 3 bases; nucleotides not matched to a gene: 3. This CDR3 contains 13 residues. Per germline, CDR1 ENHRY and CDR2 SYGVKD. The sequence was obtained from a young man in good health. Sequencing was performed on naive CD4+ T cells sorted from blood. Regarding subset: CD45RA+ positively selected. V usage is TRBV10-3 and J usage is TRBJ2-7; TRBD1 matches at 7 bases. The CDR3 sequence is CAISARDSYEQYF. In nucleotides, the CDR3 is TGTGCCATCAGTGCGAGGGACAGCTACGAGCAGTACTTC.